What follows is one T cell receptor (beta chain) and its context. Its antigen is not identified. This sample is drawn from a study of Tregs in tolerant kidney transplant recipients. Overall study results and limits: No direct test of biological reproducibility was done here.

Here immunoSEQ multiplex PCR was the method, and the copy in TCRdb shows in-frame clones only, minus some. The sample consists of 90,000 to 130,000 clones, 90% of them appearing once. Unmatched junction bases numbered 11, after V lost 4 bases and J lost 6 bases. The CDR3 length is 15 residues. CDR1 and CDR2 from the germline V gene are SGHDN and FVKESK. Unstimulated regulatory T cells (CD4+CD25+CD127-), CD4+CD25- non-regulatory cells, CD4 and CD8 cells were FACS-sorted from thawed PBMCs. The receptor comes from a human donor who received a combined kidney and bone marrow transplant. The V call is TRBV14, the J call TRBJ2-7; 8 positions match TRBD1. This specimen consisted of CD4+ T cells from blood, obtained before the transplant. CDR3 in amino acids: CASSPAGQGKTEQYF. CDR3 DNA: TGTGCCAGCAGCCCCGCCGGACAGGGTAAGACCGAGCAGTACTTC.